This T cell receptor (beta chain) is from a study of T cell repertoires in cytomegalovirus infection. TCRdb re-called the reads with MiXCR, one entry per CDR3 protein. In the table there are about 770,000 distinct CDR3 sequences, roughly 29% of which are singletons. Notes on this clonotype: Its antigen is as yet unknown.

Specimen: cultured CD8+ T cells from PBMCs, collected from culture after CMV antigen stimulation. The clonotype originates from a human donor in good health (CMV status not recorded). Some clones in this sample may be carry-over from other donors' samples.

CDR3 sequence reads: CASSHVPGLAGGRYEQFF. Written as DNA, the CDR3 is TGTGCCAGCAGCCACGTCCCGGGACTAGCGGGGGGGCGCTATGAGCAGTTCTTC. V gene TRBV14 combines with J gene TRBJ2-1; TRBD2 matches at 16 bases. The V gene end was trimmed by 3 bases and the J gene end by 8 bases; junction bases not matched to a gene: 10. Germline assignment: CDR1 SGHDN and CDR2 FVKESK. The CDR3 sequence is 18 residues long.